Presented here are 27 T cell receptor beta chains from one specimen sequenced in a study of identical twins. TCRdb called the 5' RACE reads again in MiXCR, with one record for every CDR3 protein. In the table there are about 490,000 distinct CDR3 sequences, over 12% of which are singletons. These sequences were also reported in another study, on yellow fever vaccine responses in identical twins.

Sequenced: CD4+ T cells sorted from blood. These TCRs come from a woman younger than 35 in good health.

This clonotype was detected many times. The chain has TRBV7-9 and TRBJ2-2; D is undetermined. The CDR3 sequence is 11 residues long. Germline V gene sequence: CDR1 SEHNR, CDR2 FQNEAQ (reference sequence). V was cut by 3 bases and J by 7 bases, with 3 bases left in between. CDR3 in DNA: TGTGCCAGCAGCTTTGTCGGGGAGCTGTTTTTT. It yields the protein CASSFVGELFF.

The sample holds a few counts of this clonotype. CDR3 in amino acids: CASSSGWGSYEQYV. The CDR3 DNA reads TGTGCCAGCAGTTCCGGTTGGGGGTCCTACGAGCAGTACGTC. V gene TRBV28 combines with J gene TRBJ2-7; D is tentatively TRBD1 or TRBD2 (5 bases each). CDR1 and CDR2 (germline): MDHEN, SYDVKM. The CDR3 contains 14 residues. V lost 4 bases and J 1 base, leaving 11 bases between the germline ends.

This clonotype was seen ten or more times. This chain connects TRBV4-1 to TRBJ1-6; D might be TRBD1 (5 bases). Germline CDR1 is MGHRA and CDR2 is YSYEKL. The germline V and J ends were trimmed by 4 bases and 1 base, with 14 bases remaining between them. The CDR3 has 17 amino acids. CDR3 in amino acids: CASSPILQVSYNSPLHF. In DNA, the CDR3 is TGCGCCAGCAGCCCCATATTACAGGTTTCCTATAATTCACCCCTCCACTTT.

This clonotype was seen repeatedly, ten times or more. The V gene is TRBV20-1, the J gene TRBJ1-4, with D hard to call. This CDR3 is built from 13 residues. Trimming took 1 base from V and 5 from J, leaving 8 bases between them. The germline CDR1 and CDR2 sequences are DFQATT and SNEGSKA (reference sequence). CDR3 sequence reads: CSARGPINEKLFF. CDR3 DNA sequence: TGCAGTGCTAGAGGGCCCATCAATGAAAAACTGTTTTTT.

This clonotype has more than one count but fewer than ten. The chain uses TRBV12-3 or TRBV12-4 and TRBJ2-7; D remains unclear. The CDR3 totals 15 residues. Between the trimmed V and J ends, which lost 0 bases and 4 bases, there was a span of 13 bases. CDR3 protein: CASSLALGLNYEQYF. The CDR3 nucleotides read TGTGCCAGCAGTTTAGCTTTGGGGTTGAATTACGAGCAGTACTTC.

This clonotype was counted only a few times. The chain couples TRBV28 to TRBJ2-1; perhaps TRBD2 as D (5 bases). V gave up 7 bases and J gave up 0 bases, with 10 bases separating them. The CDR3 runs to 14 residues. Germline V CDR1 and CDR2: MDHEN, SYDVKM. The CDR3 nucleotides are TGTGCCAGCAATGGGAGAAGCTCCTACAATGAGCAGTTCTTC. Amino acids: CASNGRSSYNEQFF.

The rearrangement links TRBV28 to TRBJ1-2; the D gene is possibly TRBD1 (6 bases). CDR1 is MDHEN, CDR2 SYDVKM, per germline. V lost 10 bases to trimming and J lost 2 bases, with 11 bases between them. CDR3 size: 12 residues. CDR3 protein: CATRGGNYGYTF. The CDR3 DNA reads as TGTGCCACCAGGGGCGGAAACTATGGCTACACCTTC.

This clonotype came up many times. The gene calls are TRBV2 and TRBJ2-1; 7 bases are a match to TRBD2. With V trimmed by 8 bases and J by 9 bases, 10 bases remained unmatched. Germline CDR1 is SNHLY and CDR2 is FYNNEI. The CDR3 runs to 13 residues. The chain's CDR3 is CASWVQRDGEQFF. DNA of the CDR3: TGTGCCAGCTGGGTCCAGCGGGATGGTGAGCAGTTCTTC. Filled out from reference TRBV2 and TRBJ2-1, the complete variable domain reads EPEVTQTPSHQVTQMGQEVILRCVPISNHLYFYWYRQILGQKVEFLVSFYNNEISEKSEIFDDQFSVERPDGSNFTLKIRSTKLEDSAMYFCASWVQRDGEQFFGPGTRLTVL.

This clonotype was found many times. J is TRBJ2-2 and V is TRBV5-5; 7 bases align to TRBD2. The CDR3 loop spans 14 amino acids. With V trimmed by 7 bases and J by 3 bases, 6 bases remained unmatched. Per the germline V gene, CDR1 is SGHKS and CDR2 is YYEKEE (reference sequence). For the CDR3, the DNA is TGTGCCAGCCGGGAGGCACACCACACCGGGGAGCTGTTTTTT. This translates into CASREAHHTGELFF.

The rearrangement joins TRBV14 to TRBJ2-2; D is undetermined. The ends were cut back, 0 bases at V and 0 bases at J, with 14 bases in the middle. The CDR3 loop spans 18 amino acids. Germline V CDR1 and CDR2: SGHDN, FVKESK. The CDR3 loop is CASSQDPRITANTGELFF. The CDR3 DNA follows: TGTGCCAGCAGCCAAGACCCTAGGATTACCGCGAACACCGGGGAGCTGTTTTTT. Drawing the rest from reference TRBV14 and TRBJ2-2, the complete variable domain is EAGVTQFPSHSVIEKGQTVTLRCDPISGHDNLYWYRRVMGKEIKFLLHFVKESKQDESGMPNNRFLAERTGGTYSTLKVQPAELEDSGVYFCASSQDPRITANTGELFFGEGSRLTVL.

The count of this clonotype is one. CDR3 amino acids: CASSFPQRARMRETQYF. Here the CDR3 DNA reads TGTGCCAGCAGTTTTCCCCAGCGGGCGAGAATGAGAGAGACCCAGTACTTC. The chain couples TRBV12-3 or TRBV12-4 to TRBJ2-5; D is perhaps TRBD2 (6 bases). The length of the CDR3 is 17 residues. V was clipped by 3 bases and J by 4 bases, with 21 bases between them.

The chain is built from TRBV5-1 and TRBJ2-1; 7 nucleotides line up with TRBD2. This CDR3 is 15 amino acids long. V dropped 0 bases and J dropped 4; count of bases not matched to a gene: 4. The germline CDR1 and CDR2 sequences are SGHRS and YFSETQ. The CDR3 nucleotides read TGCGCCAGCAGCTTGGCACTAGCGACGTACAATGAGCAGTTCTTC. Its protein is CASSLALATYNEQFF. The full variable domain, rest sourced from reference TRBV5-1 and TRBJ2-1, is KAGVTQTPRYLIKTRGQQVTLSCSPISGHRSVSWYQQTPGQGLQFLFEYFSETQRNKGNFPGRFSGRQFSNSRSEMNVSTLELGDSALYLCASSLALATYNEQFFGPGTRLTVL.

This clonotype was seen ten or more times. This rearrangement joins TRBV12-3 or TRBV12-4 to TRBJ1-1; 8 bases agree with TRBD1. The junction had 7 bases not matched to a gene; V was cut back by 6 bases and J by 4 bases. The CDR3 sequence is 14 residues long. The CDR3 DNA reads TGTGCCAGCAGCATACAGGGGGGGAGCACTGAAGCTTTCTTT. Protein: CASSIQGGSTEAFF.

V is TRBV6-5 and J is TRBJ2-1, with 9 nucleotides matching TRBD2. This CDR3 has 15 residues. Germline V CDR1 and CDR2: MNHEY, SVGAGI. Losses at the gene ends were 2 bases for V and 10 bases for J; bases not matched to a gene: 9. CDR3 coding DNA: TGTGCCAGCAGTTACGGCGGGAGGGCCCAAACGGAGCAGTTCTTC. This sequence encodes CASSYGGRAQTEQFF.

This clonotype was found many times. The chain uses TRBV11-2 and TRBJ2-3; D is unresolved. The CDR3 length is 13 residues. The germline CDR1 and CDR2 sequences are SGHAT and FQNNGV. Trimming shortened V by 1 base and J by 4 bases, and 6 bases separated the two germline ends. This CDR3 is CASSLGPPDTQYF. CDR3 nucleotide sequence: TGTGCCAGCAGCTTAGGGCCCCCAGATACGCAGTATTTT.

The J gene is TRBJ2-4, the V gene TRBV29-1, with 8 bases that match TRBD1. Germline trimming cut 4 bases from V and 6 bases from J; bases unmatched to any gene: 5. Germline values: CDR1 SQVTM, CDR2 ANQGSEA. This CDR3 is 13 amino acids long. The CDR3 bases are TGCAGCGTTGTCCAGGGGGCTAGAAACATTCAGTACTTC. This translates into CSVVQGARNIQYF.

In this sample, this clonotype turned up a few times. The chain links TRBV11-1 to TRBJ2-5; 13 nucleotides align to TRBD2. The CDR3 is 18 residues long. After removal of 4 bases from V and 1 base from J, the junction contained 9 bases not matched to a gene. Germline V lookup: CDR1 SGHAT, CDR2 FQDESV (reference sequence). CDR3: CASSWTSGGGPVQETQYF. CDR3 nucleotides: TGTGCCAGCAGCTGGACTAGCGGGGGAGGGCCGGTCCAAGAGACCCAGTACTTC.

In its sample, this clonotype was seen a few times. In DNA form, the CDR3 reads TGTGCCAGCAGCCAAGATCTACTAGCGGGGGTCAATGAGCAGTTCTTC. Protein: CASSQDLLAGVNEQFF. The chain carries TRBV3-1 and TRBJ2-1, with 11 bases identical to TRBD2. The CDR3 contains 16 residues. Germline CDR1 and CDR2: LGHDT and YNNKEL (reference sequence). V gave up 0 bases and J gave up 6 bases; unmatched junction bases: 4.

This rearrangement joins TRBV20-1 to TRBJ2-5; TRBD2 is a possible D gene (6 bases). The CDR3 runs to 14 residues. The germline CDR1 and CDR2 sequences are DFQATT and SNEGSKA (reference sequence). V lost 3 bases to trimming and J lost 0 bases, with 11 bases between them. The CDR3 nucleotides are TGCAGTGCTAGTCAGCGGGCGCACCAAGAGACCCAGTACTTC. Amino acids: CSASQRAHQETQYF.

This clonotype was seen ten or more times. CDR3 amino acids: CASSPGGNTDTQYF. Here the CDR3 DNA reads TGCGCCAGCAGCCCGGGGGGAAACACAGATACGCAGTATTTT. The chain has TRBV5-1 and TRBJ2-3; TRBD2 agrees at 7 bases. V gave up 4 bases and J gave up 2 bases; unmatched junction bases: 4. The CDR3 covers 14 residues. From germline, CDR1 is SGHRS and CDR2 YFSETQ.

This chain connects TRBV12-3 or TRBV12-4 to TRBJ2-2; weak D call: TRBD2 (6 bases). The CDR3 spans 23 residues. The germline V and J ends were trimmed by 1 base and 4 bases, with 34 bases remaining between them. The CDR3: CASSLGQGKRGIKDLGGTGELFF. The CDR3 region has the DNA TGTGCCAGCAGTTTAGGGCAGGGCAAGCGCGGGATAAAGGACCTGGGGGGCACCGGGGAGCTGTTTTTT.

The chain employs TRBV7-2 and TRBJ2-7; 13 bases are shared with TRBD2. V shed 3 bases, J shed 6 bases, and the junction held 2 bases outside the gene matches. Per germline, CDR1 SGHTA and CDR2 FQGNSA. The CDR3 has 14 amino acids. In nucleotides, the CDR3 is TGTGCCAGCAGCTTCGGACTAGCGGGAGTCGAGCAGTACTTC. It translates to CASSFGLAGVEQYF.

This clonotype was counted many times. The chain recombines TRBV20-1 with TRBJ1-5, with no clear D. V was clipped by 6 bases and J by 1 base, with 7 bases between them. In germline, CDR1 is DFQATT, CDR2 SNEGSKA (reference sequence). This CDR3 comprises 12 residues. DNA for the CDR3: TGCAGTGCCAAGACAAGCAATCAGCCCCAGCATTTT. It translates to CSAKTSNQPQHF.

This chain uses TRBV24-1 with TRBJ2-3, with a possible D match to TRBD1 (6 bases). The ends were cut back, 5 bases at V and 7 bases at J, with 21 bases in the middle. This CDR3 is built from 16 residues. Germline CDR1 is KGHDR and CDR2 is SFDVKD. CDR3: CATSVSGTKILNTQYF. Written as DNA, the CDR3 is TGTGCCACCAGTGTATCCGGGACAAAAATCTTAAATACGCAGTATTTT.

The chain uses TRBV6-1 and TRBJ2-2; 7 bases match TRBD1. The trim removed 10 bases at V and 2 bases at J, leaving 7 bases unmatched. The CDR3 consists of 14 residues. Germline CDR1 and CDR2: MNHNS and SASEGT. The DNA for the CDR3 is TGTGCCACCCGAGGGACAGCCAACACCGGGGAGCTGTTTTTT. Its translation is CATRGTANTGELFF.

The gene calls are TRBV11-2 and TRBJ2-7; TRBD2 matches at 9 bases. This CDR3 region has 14 residues. The V gene end was trimmed by 5 bases and the J gene end by 5 bases; junction bases not matched to a gene: 7. Germline V gene data show CDR1 as SGHAT and CDR2 as FQNNGV. The CDR3 DNA is TGTGCCAGCAGCACGGGACTAGCTTTGAACGAGCAGTACGTC. It is translated as CASSTGLALNEQYV.

This clonotype was seen a few times. The CDR3 is CSARAGGAGYGYTF. In nucleotides, the CDR3 is TGCAGTGCTAGAGCAGGGGGCGCGGGCTATGGCTACACCTTC. The chain has TRBV20-1 and TRBJ1-2; TRBD1 aligns across 8 bases. The CDR3 covers 14 residues. Trimming cost V 1 base and J 4 bases; bases outside gene matches: 5. The germline V gene encodes CDR1 DFQATT and CDR2 SNEGSKA (reference sequence).